This T cell receptor (beta chain) was recorded in a study of blood T cell repertoires in COVID-19. Turning to the study itself: The United States, Italy and Spain were the sources of the acute and convalescent COVID-19 samples. From T cells, B-cell-depleted T cells, or PBMCs came the material, which was cDNA or gDNA.

V gave up 5 bases and J gave up 8 bases, with 18 bases separating them. The CDR3 runs 15 residues. Germline V CDR1 and CDR2: MGHDK, SYGVNS. Source study methods: Cell counts per sample came from amplifying reference gene primers. Produced via immunoSEQ multiplex PCR; TCRdb's table is partial and in-frame only. V and J calls and clone size are those listed in that table; D and trimming were worked out from the DNA. The sample holds about 250,000 clones, roughly 88% seen once. Seattle's cohort entered during active infection and was followed longitudinally. The sequence was collected from a woman in her 30s with COVID-19, enrolled during active disease. The chain employs TRBV25-1 and TRBJ1-4; the D gene is possibly TRBD1 (6 bases). The sequencing input was peripheral blood. The CDR3 protein is CASSPLGAVGEKLFF. DNA for the CDR3: TGTGCCAGCAGTCCGCTGGGGGCGGTGGGGGAAAAACTGTTTTTT. Combining the CDR3 with reference TRBV25-1 and TRBJ1-4 gives the whole variable domain EADIYQTPRYLVIGTGKKITLECSQTMGHDKMYWYQQDPGMELHLIHYSYGVNSTEKGDLSSESTVSRIRTEHFPLTLESARPSHTSQYLCASSPLGAVGEKLFFGSGTQLSVL.